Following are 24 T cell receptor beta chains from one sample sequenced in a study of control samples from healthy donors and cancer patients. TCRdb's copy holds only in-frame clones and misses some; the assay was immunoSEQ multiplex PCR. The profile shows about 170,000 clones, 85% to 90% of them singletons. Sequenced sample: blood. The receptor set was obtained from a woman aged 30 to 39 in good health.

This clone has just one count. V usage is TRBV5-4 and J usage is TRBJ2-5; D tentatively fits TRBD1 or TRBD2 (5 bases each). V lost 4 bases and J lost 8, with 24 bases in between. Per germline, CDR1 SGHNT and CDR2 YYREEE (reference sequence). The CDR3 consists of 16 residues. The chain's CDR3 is CASSRETGTLPSTQYF. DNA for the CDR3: TGTGCCAGCAGCCGAGAAACCGGGACCCTCCCCTCAACCCAGTACTTC.

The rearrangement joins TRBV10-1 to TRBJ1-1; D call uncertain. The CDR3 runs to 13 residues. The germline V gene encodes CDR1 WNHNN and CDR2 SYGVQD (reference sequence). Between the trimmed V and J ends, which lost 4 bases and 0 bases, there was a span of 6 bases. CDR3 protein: CASSADMNTEAFF. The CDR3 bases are TGCGCCAGCAGTGCCGATATGAACACTGAAGCTTTCTTT.

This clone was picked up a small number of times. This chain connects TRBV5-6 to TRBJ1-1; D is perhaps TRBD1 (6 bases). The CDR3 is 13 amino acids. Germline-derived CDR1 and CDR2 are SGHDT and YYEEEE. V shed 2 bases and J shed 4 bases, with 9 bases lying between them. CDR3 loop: CASSFTGTTEAFF. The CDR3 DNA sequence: TGTGCCAGCAGCTTTACAGGGACCACTGAAGCTTTCTTT.

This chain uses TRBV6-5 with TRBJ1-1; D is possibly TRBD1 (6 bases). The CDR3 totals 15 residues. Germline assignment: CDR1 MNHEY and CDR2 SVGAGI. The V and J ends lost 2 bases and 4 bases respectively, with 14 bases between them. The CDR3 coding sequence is TGTGCCAGCAGTTACCAGTCGGGGGGCGGCACTGAAGCTTTCTTT. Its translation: CASSYQSGGGTEAFF.

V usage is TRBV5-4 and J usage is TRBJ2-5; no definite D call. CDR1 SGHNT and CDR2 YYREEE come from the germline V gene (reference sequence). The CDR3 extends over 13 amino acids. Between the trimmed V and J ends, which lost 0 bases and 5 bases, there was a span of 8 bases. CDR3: CASSLGLGETQYF. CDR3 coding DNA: TGTGCCAGCAGCTTGGGTTTAGGGGAGACCCAGTACTTC.

The CDR3 is CASSLTGQGADTQYF. The CDR3, as DNA: TGTGCCAGCAGCTTAACGGGACAGGGAGCGGATACGCAGTATTTT. The rearrangement joins TRBV7-9 to TRBJ2-3, with TRBD1 identical over 9 bases. Losses at the gene ends were 2 bases for V and 6 bases for J; bases not matched to a gene: 6. The germline CDR1 and CDR2 sequences are SEHNR and FQNEAQ (reference sequence). This CDR3 has 15 residues.

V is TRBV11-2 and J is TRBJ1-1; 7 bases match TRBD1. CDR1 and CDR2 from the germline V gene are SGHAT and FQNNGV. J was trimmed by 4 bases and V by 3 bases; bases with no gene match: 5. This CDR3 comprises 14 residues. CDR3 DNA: TGTGCCAGCAGCTTTACCTCAGGGGGCACTGAAGCTTTCTTT. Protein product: CASSFTSGGTEAFF.

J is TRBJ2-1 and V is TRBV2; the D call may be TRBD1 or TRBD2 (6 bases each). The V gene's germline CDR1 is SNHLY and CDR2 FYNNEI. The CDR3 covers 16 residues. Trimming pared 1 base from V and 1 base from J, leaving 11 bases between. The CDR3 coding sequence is TGTGCCAGCAGTGAAGGGGGGGCAGGGTCCTACAATGAGCAGTTCTTC. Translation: CASSEGGAGSYNEQFF.

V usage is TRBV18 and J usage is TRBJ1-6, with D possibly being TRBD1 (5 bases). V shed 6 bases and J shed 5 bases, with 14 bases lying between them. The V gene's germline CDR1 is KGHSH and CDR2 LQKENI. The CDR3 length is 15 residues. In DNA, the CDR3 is TGTGCCAGCTCCCACCGGGACGGGGATAATTCACCCCTCCACTTT. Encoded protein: CASSHRDGDNSPLHF.

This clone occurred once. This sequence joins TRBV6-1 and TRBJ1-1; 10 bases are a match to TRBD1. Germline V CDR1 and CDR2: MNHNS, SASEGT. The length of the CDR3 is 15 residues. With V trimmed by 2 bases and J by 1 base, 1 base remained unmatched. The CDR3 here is CASSERTGGNTEAFF. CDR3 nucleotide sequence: TGTGCCAGCAGTGAACGGACAGGGGGGAACACTGAAGCTTTCTTT.

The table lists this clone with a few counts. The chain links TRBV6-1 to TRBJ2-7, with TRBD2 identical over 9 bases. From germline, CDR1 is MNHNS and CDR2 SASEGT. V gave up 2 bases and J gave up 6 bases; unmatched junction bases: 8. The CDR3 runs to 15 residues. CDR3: CASSERLAGFGEQYV. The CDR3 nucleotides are TGTGCCAGCAGTGAACGGCTAGCGGGGTTTGGCGAGCAGTACGTC.

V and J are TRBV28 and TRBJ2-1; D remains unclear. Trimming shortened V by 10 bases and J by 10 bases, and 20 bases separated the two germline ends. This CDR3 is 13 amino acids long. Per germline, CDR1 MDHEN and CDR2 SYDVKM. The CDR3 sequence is CAINPNVLSEQFF. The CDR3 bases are TGTGCCATCAACCCTAATGTTCTATCCGAGCAGTTCTTC.

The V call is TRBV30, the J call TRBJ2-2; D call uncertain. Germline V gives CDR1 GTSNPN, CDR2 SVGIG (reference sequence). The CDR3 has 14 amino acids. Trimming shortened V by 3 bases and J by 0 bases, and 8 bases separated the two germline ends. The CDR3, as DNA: TGTGCCTGGAGGAGGTCAACGAACACCGGGGAGCTGTTTTTT. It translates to CAWRRSTNTGELFF.

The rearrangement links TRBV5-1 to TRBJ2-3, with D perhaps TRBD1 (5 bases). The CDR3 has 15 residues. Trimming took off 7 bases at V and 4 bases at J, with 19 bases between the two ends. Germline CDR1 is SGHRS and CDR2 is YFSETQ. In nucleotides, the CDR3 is TGCGCCAGCCGCGCCGCCCCACAAGGGGCAGATACGCAGTATTTT. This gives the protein CASRAAPQGADTQYF.

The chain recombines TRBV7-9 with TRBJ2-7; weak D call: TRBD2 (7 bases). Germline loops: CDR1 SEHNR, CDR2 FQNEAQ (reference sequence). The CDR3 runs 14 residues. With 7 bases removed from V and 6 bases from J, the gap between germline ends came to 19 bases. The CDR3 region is CASTLDRGAGEQYF. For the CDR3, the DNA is TGTGCCAGCACCCTAGATCGGGGGGCGGGCGAGCAGTACTTC.

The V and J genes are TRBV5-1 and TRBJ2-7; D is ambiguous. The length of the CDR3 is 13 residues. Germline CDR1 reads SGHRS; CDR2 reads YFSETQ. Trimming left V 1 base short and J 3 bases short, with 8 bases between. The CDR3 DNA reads TGCGCCAGCAGCTTGAGGGCCAGCTACGAGCAGTACTTC. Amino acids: CASSLRASYEQYF.

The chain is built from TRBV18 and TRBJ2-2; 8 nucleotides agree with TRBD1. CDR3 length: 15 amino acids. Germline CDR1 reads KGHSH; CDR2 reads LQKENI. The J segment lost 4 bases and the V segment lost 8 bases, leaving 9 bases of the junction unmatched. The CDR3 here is CASTTGGRSTGELFF. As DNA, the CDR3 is TGTGCCAGCACTACAGGGGGTAGAAGCACCGGGGAGCTGTTTTTT.

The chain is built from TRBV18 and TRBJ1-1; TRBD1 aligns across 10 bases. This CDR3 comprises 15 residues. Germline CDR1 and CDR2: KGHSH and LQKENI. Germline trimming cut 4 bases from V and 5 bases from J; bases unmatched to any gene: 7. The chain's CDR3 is CASSLGQGFGTEAFF. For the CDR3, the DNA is TGTGCCAGCTCACTGGGACAGGGGTTCGGGACTGAAGCTTTCTTT.

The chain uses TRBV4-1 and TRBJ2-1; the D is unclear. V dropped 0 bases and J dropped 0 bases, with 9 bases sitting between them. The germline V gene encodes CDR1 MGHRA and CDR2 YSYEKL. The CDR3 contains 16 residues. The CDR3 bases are TGCGCCAGCAGCCAAGAGTGGTCCAACTCCTACAATGAGCAGTTCTTC. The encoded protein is CASSQEWSNSYNEQFF.

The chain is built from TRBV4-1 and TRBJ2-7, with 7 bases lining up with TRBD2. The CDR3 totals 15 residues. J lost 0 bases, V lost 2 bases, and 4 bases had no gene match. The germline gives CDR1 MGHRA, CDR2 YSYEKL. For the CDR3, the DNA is TGCGCCAGCAGCCAAAGCCTAGCGGACTCCTACGAGCAGTACTTC. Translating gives CASSQSLADSYEQYF.

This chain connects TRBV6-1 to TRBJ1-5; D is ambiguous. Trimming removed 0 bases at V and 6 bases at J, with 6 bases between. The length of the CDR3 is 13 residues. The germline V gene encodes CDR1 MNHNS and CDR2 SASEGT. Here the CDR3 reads CASSEARGQPQHF. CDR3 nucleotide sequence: TGTGCCAGCAGTGAAGCGCGGGGTCAGCCCCAGCATTTT.

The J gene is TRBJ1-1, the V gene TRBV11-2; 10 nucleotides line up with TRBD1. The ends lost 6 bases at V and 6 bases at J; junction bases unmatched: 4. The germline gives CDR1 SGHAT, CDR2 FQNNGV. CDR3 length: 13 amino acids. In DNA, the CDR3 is TGTGCCAGCAGTAGGGACAGGGGCGCTGAAGCTTTCTTT. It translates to CASSRDRGAEAFF.

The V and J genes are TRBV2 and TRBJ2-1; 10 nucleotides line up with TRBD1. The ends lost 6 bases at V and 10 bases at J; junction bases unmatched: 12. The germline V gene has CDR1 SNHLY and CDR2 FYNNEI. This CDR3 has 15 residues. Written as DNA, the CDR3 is TGTGCCAGCAGCGGACAGGGGGGCCCCGGAGCCGAGCAGTTCTTC. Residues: CASSGQGGPGAEQFF.

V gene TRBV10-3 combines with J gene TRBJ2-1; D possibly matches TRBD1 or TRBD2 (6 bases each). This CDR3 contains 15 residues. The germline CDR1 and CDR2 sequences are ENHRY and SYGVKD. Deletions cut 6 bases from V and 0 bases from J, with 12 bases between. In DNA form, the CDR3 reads TGTGCCATCAGCAGAGGGGGGAGCTCCTACAATGAGCAGTTCTTC. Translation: CAISRGGSSYNEQFF.